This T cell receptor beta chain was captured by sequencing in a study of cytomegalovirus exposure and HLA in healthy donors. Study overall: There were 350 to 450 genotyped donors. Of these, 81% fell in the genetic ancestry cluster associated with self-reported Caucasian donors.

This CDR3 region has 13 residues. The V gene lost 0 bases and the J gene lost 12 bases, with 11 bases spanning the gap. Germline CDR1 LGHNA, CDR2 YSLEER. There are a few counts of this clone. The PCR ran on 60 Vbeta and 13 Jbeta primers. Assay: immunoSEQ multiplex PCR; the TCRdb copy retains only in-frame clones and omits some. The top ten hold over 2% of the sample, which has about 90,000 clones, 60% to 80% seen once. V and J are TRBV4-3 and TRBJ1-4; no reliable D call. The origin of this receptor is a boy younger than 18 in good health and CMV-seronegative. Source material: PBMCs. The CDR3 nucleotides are TGCGCCAGCAGCCAAGATTGGGGAGGTGAACTGTTTTTT. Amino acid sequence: CASSQDWGGELFF.